This T cell receptor (beta chain) was obtained from a study of T-cell reconstitution after alpha-beta-depleted transplantation in children (TCRdb year 2016). Background for the entire study: T-cell immune reconstitution after TCRalphabeta/CD19-depleted allogeneic hematopoietic cell transplantation in children was quantitatively tracked in the study by means of TCR repertoire profiling.

The CDR3 has 11 amino acids, counting the end cysteine and phenylalanine. Only the CDR3 region is kept as DNA, spanning 33 bases read in frame from base 1. CDR1 and CDR2 were assigned from the germline V gene (reference sequence) as DFQATT and SNEGSKA. The trim is 5 bases for V and 7 bases for J, with a gap of 9 bases between the germline ends. Library preparation employed PCR. The data were produced on an Illumina HiSeq 2500. Molecular barcoding was employed in the preparation of TCR libraries, with unique molecular identifiers being used to normalize TCRbeta repertoire quantification. Starting from the raw public reads, TCRdb applied fastp trimming at Q25, assembled clones with MiXCR and retained in-frame beta chains. Each CDR3 protein appears once, grouped with its most common genes and DNA. Present in this sample are around 600,000 distinct CDR3 sequences, roughly 10% of which were seen just once. Less than 5% of the sample belongs to the ten largest clones.

This clonotype appeared many times. Its cognate antigen has yet to be identified. No base qualities exist here, and no much larger clone lies one base off it. The sequence derives from a human donor who donated a stem cell graft to a child with acute myeloid leukemia. Sequences were derived from PBMCs from the stem cell graft donor, sampled from the stem cell graft. The chain joins TRBV20-1 to TRBJ2-1; no D gene is confidently identified. CDR3 loop: CSAAAHNEQFF. The sequence in DNA is TGCAGTGCTGCGGCGCATAATGAGCAGTTCTTC.